Given below is one T cell receptor beta chain in context. CDR1 MNHEY and CDR2 SVGAGI come from the germline V gene. Trimming removed 6 bases from V and 5 bases from J, with 11 bases in between. This CDR3 comprises 13 residues. The data originate from a study of blood T cell repertoires in COVID-19. Looking at the study overall: Acute and convalescent COVID-19 specimens originated in the United States, Italy and Spain. Nucleic acid was either cDNA or gDNA, and it came from T cells, B-cell-depleted T cells, or PBMCs.

Per the study methods: Estimation of nucleated cell counts relied on the amplification of reference gene primers. Sequencing was performed with immunoSEQ multiplex PCR; in TCRdb, only in-frame clones are kept and a portion is missing. From that table come the V and J calls and clone size; the DNA was used to work out D and trimming. The sample contains fewer than 250,000 clones, around nine tenths of which appear only once. Sequenced input: peripheral blood. This chain links TRBV6-5 with TRBJ1-5; D is perhaps TRBD1 (5 bases). The source is a woman aged 55-69 years with acute or convalescent COVID-19. The CDR3 region has the DNA TGTGCCAGCAGCGCTGACAGAGATCAGCCCCAGCATTTT. Amino acid sequence: CASSADRDQPQHF.